These 18 T cell receptor beta chains share one sample of origin, sequenced in a study of cytomegalovirus exposure and HLA in healthy donors. The PCR had 60 Vbeta and 13 Jbeta primers. Method: immunoSEQ multiplex PCR; TCRdb's copy keeps in-frame clones and lacks some. Across 150,000 or so clones, the top ten clones capture 1.5% to 2% of the sample. The sample taken for sequencing was PBMCs. The receptors derive from a woman between 50 and 59 years old in good health and CMV-seronegative.

The chain carries TRBV25-1 and TRBJ1-3; 9 bases map to TRBD1. J was trimmed by 9 bases and V by 8 bases; bases with no gene match: 17. The CDR3 runs 16 residues. CDR1 and CDR2 from the germline V gene are MGHDK and SYGVNS. The CDR3 nucleotides read TGTGCCAGCGGACAGGGGTTCTGGACCTTTACGGTCACCATATATTTT. It codes for CASGQGFWTFTVTIYF.

V and J are TRBV5-4 and TRBJ2-1, with D tentatively TRBD1 (5 bases). Germline V lookup: CDR1 SGHNT, CDR2 YYREEE (reference sequence). The CDR3 totals 14 residues. Trimming took off 1 base at V and 6 bases at J, with 11 bases between the two ends. This chain's CDR3 is CASSLRAGSNEQFF. CDR3 in DNA: TGTGCCAGCAGCTTGCGCGCAGGGTCCAATGAGCAGTTCTTC.

The chain uses TRBV2 and TRBJ1-5, with 8 bases matching TRBD1. CDR3 size: 13 residues. Trimming removed 7 bases from V and 8 bases from J; junction bases left unmatched: 7. Germline V gives CDR1 SNHLY, CDR2 FYNNEI. DNA of the CDR3: TGTGCCAGCACCCAGGGGGCGGAGAAGCCCCAGCATTTT. It yields the protein CASTQGAEKPQHF.

The rearrangement joins TRBV6-1 to TRBJ1-5, with 10 bases fitting TRBD1. The trim removed 2 bases at V and 5 bases at J, leaving 6 bases unmatched. The CDR3 runs to 16 residues. In germline, CDR1 is MNHNS, CDR2 SASEGT. CDR3 DNA: TGTGCCAGCAGTGAAACGACAGGGGGCGCCCATCAGCCCCAGCATTTT. Protein product: CASSETTGGAHQPQHF.

V gene TRBV5-6 combines with J gene TRBJ2-1; D possibly corresponds to TRBD1 (6 bases). Germline V CDR1 and CDR2: SGHDT, YYEEEE. Trimming left V 2 bases short and J 6 bases short, with 12 bases between. The CDR3 length is 14 residues. The CDR3 spells CASSLVGAFNEQFF. The CDR3 region has the DNA TGTGCCAGCAGCTTAGTGGGGGCCTTCAATGAGCAGTTCTTC.

The DNA of the CDR3 is TGTGCCAGCAGCGCCCGACAGGGGGTGGCCGGGGAGCTGTTTTTT. This codes for CASSARQGVAGELFF. The chain combines TRBV9 with TRBJ2-2; 9 nucleotides agree with TRBD1. Germline V lookup: CDR1 SGDLS, CDR2 YYNGEE. The CDR3 runs 15 residues. The trim removed 3 bases at V and 6 bases at J, leaving 6 bases unmatched.

This sequence joins TRBV15 and TRBJ1-5; no clear D. Germline values: CDR1 LNHNV, CDR2 YYDKDF (reference sequence). V gave up 5 bases and J gave up 1 base, with 9 bases separating them. CDR3 size: 14 residues. DNA of the CDR3: TGTGCCACCAGCCGGAGGTTAAGCAATCAGCCCCAGCATTTT. Amino acid sequence: CATSRRLSNQPQHF.

The chain has TRBV10-3 and TRBJ2-7, with 12 bases lining up with TRBD2. V shed 0 bases, J shed 1 base, and the junction held 13 bases outside the gene matches. CDR3 length: 20 amino acids. Germline lookup yields CDR1 ENHRY and CDR2 SYGVKD. CDR3: CAISESRNITSGRWSYEQYF. DNA of the CDR3: TGTGCCATCAGTGAGTCGAGGAACATCACTAGCGGGAGGTGGTCCTACGAGCAGTACTTC.

V is TRBV5-1 and J is TRBJ1-5; TRBD1 matches 7 bases. The CDR3 has 15 residues. CDR1 and CDR2 from the germline V gene are SGHRS and YFSETQ. With 4 bases clipped from V and 9 bases from J, the junction kept 13 bases outside the gene matches. The CDR3 protein is CASSPNTGEFGPQHF. CDR3 bases: TGCGCCAGCAGCCCAAACACAGGGGAATTCGGGCCCCAGCATTTT. The full variable domain, with the rest looked up from reference TRBV5-1 and TRBJ1-5, is KAGVTQTPRYLIKTRGQQVTLSCSPISGHRSVSWYQQTPGQGLQFLFEYFSETQRNKGNFPGRFSGRQFSNSRSEMNVSTLELGDSALYLCASSPNTGEFGPQHFGDGTRLSIL.

This chain links TRBV4-2 with TRBJ2-1; 7 nucleotides agree with TRBD2. Germline CDR1 is LGHNA and CDR2 is YNFKEQ. The length of the CDR3 is 17 residues. The junction had 9 bases not matched to a gene; V was cut back by 4 bases and J by 0 bases. CDR3 sequence reads: CASSRDFPGGSYNEQFF. The CDR3 bases are TGTGCCAGCAGCCGAGACTTTCCGGGAGGCTCCTACAATGAGCAGTTCTTC.

The rearrangement uses TRBV6-5 and TRBJ2-3; 9 bases line up with TRBD2. The trim removed 5 bases at V and 0 bases at J, leaving 0 bases unmatched. CDR1 MNHEY and CDR2 SVGAGI come from the germline V gene. This CDR3 region has 14 residues. The CDR3 region has the DNA TGTGCCAGCAGTACTAGCGGGAGCACAGATACGCAGTATTTT. Translated: CASSTSGSTDTQYF.

The chain couples TRBV4-1 to TRBJ2-6; D gene uncertain. Trimming took 4 bases from V and 2 from J, leaving 12 bases between them. This CDR3 region has 16 residues. The germline V gene has CDR1 MGHRA and CDR2 YSYEKL. The CDR3 protein is CASSLTLLAGANVLTF. As DNA, the CDR3 is TGCGCCAGCAGCCTCACCCTCCTAGCTGGGGCCAACGTCCTGACTTTC.

The genes are TRBV30 and TRBJ2-7; TRBD1 agrees at 9 bases. V was clipped by 4 bases and J by 5 bases; unmatched bases: 12. CDR3 length equals 15 residues. Germline V lookup: CDR1 GTSNPN, CDR2 SVGIG (reference sequence). This chain's CDR3 is CAWIDSGTGRHEQYF. CDR3 bases: TGTGCCTGGATCGACTCCGGGACAGGGCGTCACGAGCAGTACTTC. The full variable domain, completed using reference TRBV30 and TRBJ2-7, is SQTIHQWPATLVQPVGSPLSLECTVEGTSNPNLYWYRQAAGRGLQLLFYSVGIGQISSEVPQNLSASRPQDRQFILSSKKLLLSDSGFYLCAWIDSGTGRHEQYFGPGTRLTVT.

The CDR3 reads CASSPHGRGGAYEQYF. Written as DNA, the CDR3 is TGTGCCAGTAGTCCCCATGGGCGCGGGGGAGCTTACGAGCAGTACTTC. The chain employs TRBV19 and TRBJ2-7, with 7 bases lining up with TRBD2. This CDR3 has 16 amino acids. Looked up from germline, CDR1 is LNHDA and CDR2 is SQIVND (reference sequence). The V gene end was trimmed by 5 bases and the J gene end by 4 bases; junction bases not matched to a gene: 14.

The V and J genes are TRBV18 and TRBJ2-7; 7 nucleotides match TRBD2. Per germline, CDR1 KGHSH and CDR2 LQKENI. The length of the CDR3 is 12 residues. V shed 6 bases and J 5 bases; nucleotides not matched to a gene: 4. CDR3 protein: CASSPRGNEQYF. The CDR3 nucleotides read TGTGCCAGCTCCCCGCGGGGGAACGAGCAGTACTTC. Full variable domain (outside the CDR3, taken from reference TRBV18 and TRBJ2-7): NAGVMQNPRHLVRRRGQEARLRCSPMKGHSHVYWYRQLPEEGLKFMVYLQKENIIDESGMPKERFSAEFPKEGPSILRIQQVVRGDSAAYFCASSPRGNEQYFGPGTRLTVT.

V gene TRBV7-9 combines with J gene TRBJ1-2; weak D call: TRBD1 (6 bases). Germline CDR1 is SEHNR and CDR2 is FQNEAQ (reference sequence). This CDR3 comprises 15 residues. Between the trimmed V and J ends, which lost 3 bases and 3 bases, there was a span of 14 bases. The CDR3 DNA is TGTGCCAGCAGCTTGGGGGGGGCGAGTGACTATGGCTACACCTTC. It codes for CASSLGGASDYGYTF.

V gene TRBV18 combines with J gene TRBJ2-7, with 8 nucleotides matching TRBD1. The trim removed 8 bases at V and 2 bases at J, leaving 8 bases unmatched. Germline assignment: CDR1 KGHSH and CDR2 LQKENI. The length of the CDR3 is 14 residues. The CDR3 DNA reads TGTGCCAGCGGCGGACAGGGAAAGGCCTACGAGCAGTACTTC. This translates into CASGGQGKAYEQYF.

The chain is built from TRBV19 and TRBJ1-1, with D possibly TRBD1 on 6 matching bases. The V and J ends lost 2 bases and 5 bases respectively, with 15 bases between them. Germline assignment: CDR1 LNHDA and CDR2 SQIVND (reference sequence). The CDR3 is made up of 15 amino acids. The CDR3: CASSIRTGRGTEAFF. In nucleotides, the CDR3 is TGTGCCAGTAGTATACGTACAGGGAGAGGGACTGAAGCTTTCTTT.